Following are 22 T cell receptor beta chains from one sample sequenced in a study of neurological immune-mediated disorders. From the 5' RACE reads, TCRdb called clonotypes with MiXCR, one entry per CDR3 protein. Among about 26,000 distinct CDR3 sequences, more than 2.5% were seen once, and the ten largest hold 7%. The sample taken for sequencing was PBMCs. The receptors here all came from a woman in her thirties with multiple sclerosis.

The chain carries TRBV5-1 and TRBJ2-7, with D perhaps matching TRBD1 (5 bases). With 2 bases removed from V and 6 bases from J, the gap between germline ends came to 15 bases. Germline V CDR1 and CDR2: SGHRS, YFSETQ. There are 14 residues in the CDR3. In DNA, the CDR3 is TGCGCCAGCAGCTTACGACAGCTTGGTGCCGAGCAGTACTTC. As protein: CASSLRQLGAEQYF.

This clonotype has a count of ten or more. The CDR3 loop reads CSAARENTEAFF. CDR3 in DNA: TGCAGTGCTGCCCGCGAGAACACTGAAGCTTTCTTT. This chain links TRBV20-1 with TRBJ1-1; no reliable D call. V lost 5 bases to trimming and J lost 1 base, with 8 bases between them. There are 12 residues in the CDR3. Germline-derived CDR1 and CDR2 are DFQATT and SNEGSKA (reference sequence).

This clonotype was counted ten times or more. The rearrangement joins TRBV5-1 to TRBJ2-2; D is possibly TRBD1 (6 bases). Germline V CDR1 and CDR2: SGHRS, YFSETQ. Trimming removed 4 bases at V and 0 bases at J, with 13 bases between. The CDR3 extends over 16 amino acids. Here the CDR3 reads CASSSWAGANTGELFF. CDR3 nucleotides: TGCGCCAGCAGCAGTTGGGCAGGGGCGAACACCGGGGAGCTGTTTTTT. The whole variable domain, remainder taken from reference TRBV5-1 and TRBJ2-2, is KAGVTQTPRYLIKTRGQQVTLSCSPISGHRSVSWYQQTPGQGLQFLFEYFSETQRNKGNFPGRFSGRQFSNSRSEMNVSTLELGDSALYLCASSSWAGANTGELFFGEGSRLTVL.

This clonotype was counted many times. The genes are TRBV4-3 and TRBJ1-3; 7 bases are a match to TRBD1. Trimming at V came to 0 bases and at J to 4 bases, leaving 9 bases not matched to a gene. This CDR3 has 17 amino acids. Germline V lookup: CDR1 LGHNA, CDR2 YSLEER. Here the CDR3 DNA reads TGCGCCAGCAGCCAAGATCCGACAGGGTGGGGCGGAAACACCATATATTTT. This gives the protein CASSQDPTGWGGNTIYF.

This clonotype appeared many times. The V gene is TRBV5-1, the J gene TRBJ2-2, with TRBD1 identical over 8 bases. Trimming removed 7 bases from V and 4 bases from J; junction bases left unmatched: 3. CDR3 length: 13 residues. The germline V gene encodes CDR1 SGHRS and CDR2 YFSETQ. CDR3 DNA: TGCGCCAGCGGACAGGGCGCCACCGGGGAGCTGTTTTTT. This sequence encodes CASGQGATGELFF. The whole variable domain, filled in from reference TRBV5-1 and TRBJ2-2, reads KAGVTQTPRYLIKTRGQQVTLSCSPISGHRSVSWYQQTPGQGLQFLFEYFSETQRNKGNFPGRFSGRQFSNSRSEMNVSTLELGDSALYLCASGQGATGELFFGEGSRLTVL.

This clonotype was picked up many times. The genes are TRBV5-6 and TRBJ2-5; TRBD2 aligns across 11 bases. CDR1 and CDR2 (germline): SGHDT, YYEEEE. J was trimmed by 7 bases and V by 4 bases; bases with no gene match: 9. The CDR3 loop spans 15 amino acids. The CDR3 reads CASSPGTSGAGTQYF. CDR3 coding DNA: TGTGCCAGCAGCCCCGGGACTAGCGGAGCGGGGACCCAGTACTTC.

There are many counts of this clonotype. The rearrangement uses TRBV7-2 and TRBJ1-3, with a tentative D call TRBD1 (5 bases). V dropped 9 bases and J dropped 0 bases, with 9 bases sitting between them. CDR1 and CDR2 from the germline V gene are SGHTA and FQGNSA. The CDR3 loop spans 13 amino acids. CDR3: CASSTVSGNTIYF. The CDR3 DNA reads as TGTGCCAGTTCGACAGTCTCTGGAAACACCATATATTTT.

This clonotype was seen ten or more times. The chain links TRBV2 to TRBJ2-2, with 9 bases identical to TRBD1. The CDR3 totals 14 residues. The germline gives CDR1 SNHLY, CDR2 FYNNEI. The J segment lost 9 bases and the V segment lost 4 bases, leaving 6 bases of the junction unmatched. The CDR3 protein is CASSGGQGVWELFF. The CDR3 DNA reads TGTGCCAGCAGTGGGGGACAGGGCGTTTGGGAGCTGTTTTTT.

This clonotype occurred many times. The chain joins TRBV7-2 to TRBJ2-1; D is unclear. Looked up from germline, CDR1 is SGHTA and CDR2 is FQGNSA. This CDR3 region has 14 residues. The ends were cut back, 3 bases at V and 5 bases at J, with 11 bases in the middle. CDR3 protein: CASSFFVADNEQFF. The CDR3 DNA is TGTGCCAGCAGCTTTTTCGTTGCGGACAATGAGCAGTTCTTC.

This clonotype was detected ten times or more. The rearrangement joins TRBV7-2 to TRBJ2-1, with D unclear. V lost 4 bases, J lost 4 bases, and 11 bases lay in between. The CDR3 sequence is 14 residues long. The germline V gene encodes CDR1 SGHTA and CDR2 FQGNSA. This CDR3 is CASSYAALYNEQFF. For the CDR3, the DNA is TGTGCCAGCAGCTACGCGGCGCTATACAATGAGCAGTTCTTC.

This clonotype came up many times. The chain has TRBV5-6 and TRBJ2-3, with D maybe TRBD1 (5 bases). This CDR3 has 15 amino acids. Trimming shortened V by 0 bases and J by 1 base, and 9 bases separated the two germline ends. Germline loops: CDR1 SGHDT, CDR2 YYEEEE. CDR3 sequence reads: CASSLVGRGTDTQYF. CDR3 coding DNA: TGTGCCAGCAGCTTGGTAGGCAGGGGCACAGATACGCAGTATTTT.

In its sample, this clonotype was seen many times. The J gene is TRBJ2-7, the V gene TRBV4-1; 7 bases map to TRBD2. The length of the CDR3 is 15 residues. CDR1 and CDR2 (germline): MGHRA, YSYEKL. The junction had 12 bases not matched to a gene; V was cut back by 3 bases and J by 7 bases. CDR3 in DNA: TGCGCCAGCAGCCACCCGAGCGGGATTATAAGAGAGCAGTACTTC. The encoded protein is CASSHPSGIIREQYF.

CDR3 residues: CSARDSGRAKNIQYF. In nucleotides, the CDR3 is TGCAGTGCTAGGGACAGCGGTAGGGCCAAAAACATTCAGTACTTC. The gene calls are TRBV20-1 and TRBJ2-4, with a weak D call TRBD1 (6 bases). The CDR3 is 15 residues long. Germline V CDR1 and CDR2: DFQATT, SNEGSKA (reference sequence). The V end lost 3 bases, the J end lost 1 base, and 13 bases lay between the germline ends.

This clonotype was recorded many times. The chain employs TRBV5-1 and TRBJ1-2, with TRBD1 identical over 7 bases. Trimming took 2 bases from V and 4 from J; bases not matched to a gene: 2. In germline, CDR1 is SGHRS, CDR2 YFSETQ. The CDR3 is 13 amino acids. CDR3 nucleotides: TGCGCCAGCAGCTTACGGGACAGCTATGGCTACACCTTC. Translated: CASSLRDSYGYTF.

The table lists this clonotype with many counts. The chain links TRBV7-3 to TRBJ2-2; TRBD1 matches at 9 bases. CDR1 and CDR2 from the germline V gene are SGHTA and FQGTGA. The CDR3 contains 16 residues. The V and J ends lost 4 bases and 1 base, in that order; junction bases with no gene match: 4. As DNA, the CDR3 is TGTGCCAGCAGCTGGACAGGGGTTCGGAACACCGGGGAGCTGTTTTTT. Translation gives CASSWTGVRNTGELFF.

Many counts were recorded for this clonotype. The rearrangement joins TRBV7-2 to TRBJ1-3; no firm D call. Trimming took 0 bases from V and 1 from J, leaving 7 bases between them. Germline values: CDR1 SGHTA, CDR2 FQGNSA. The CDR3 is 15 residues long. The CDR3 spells CASSLAPGSGNTIYF. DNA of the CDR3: TGTGCCAGCAGCTTAGCGCCCGGGTCTGGAAACACCATATATTTT.

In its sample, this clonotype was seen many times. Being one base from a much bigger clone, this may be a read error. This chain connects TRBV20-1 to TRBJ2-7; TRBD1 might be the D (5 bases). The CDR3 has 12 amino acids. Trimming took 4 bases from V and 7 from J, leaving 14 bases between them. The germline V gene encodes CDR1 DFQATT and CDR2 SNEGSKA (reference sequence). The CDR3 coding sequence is TGCAGTGCTACGCAGGGCGGAGAAGAGCAGTACTTC. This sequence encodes CSATQGGEEQYF.

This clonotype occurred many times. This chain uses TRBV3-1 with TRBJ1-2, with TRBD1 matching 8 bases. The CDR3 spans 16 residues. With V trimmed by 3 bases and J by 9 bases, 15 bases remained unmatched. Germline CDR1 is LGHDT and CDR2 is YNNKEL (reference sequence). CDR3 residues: CASSQTGEGQRWSYTF. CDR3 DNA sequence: TGTGCCAGCAGCCAGACAGGGGAGGGCCAGAGATGGAGCTACACCTTC.

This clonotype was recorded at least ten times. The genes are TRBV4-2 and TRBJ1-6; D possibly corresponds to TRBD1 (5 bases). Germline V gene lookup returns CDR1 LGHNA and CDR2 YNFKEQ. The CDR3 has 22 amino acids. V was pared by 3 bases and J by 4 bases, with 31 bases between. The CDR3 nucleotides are TGTGCCAGCAGCCATACTTTGGTCGTCGACAGAGACCCATCTTCTTATAATTCACCCCTCCACTTT. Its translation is CASSHTLVVDRDPSSYNSPLHF.

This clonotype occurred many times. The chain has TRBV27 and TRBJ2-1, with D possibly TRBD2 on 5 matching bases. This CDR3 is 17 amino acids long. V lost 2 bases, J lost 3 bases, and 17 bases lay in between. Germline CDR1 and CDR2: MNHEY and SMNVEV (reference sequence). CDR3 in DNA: TGTGCCAGCAGTTTACGGAGACCATCACGGGGCTACAATGAGCAGTTCTTC. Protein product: CASSLRRPSRGYNEQFF.

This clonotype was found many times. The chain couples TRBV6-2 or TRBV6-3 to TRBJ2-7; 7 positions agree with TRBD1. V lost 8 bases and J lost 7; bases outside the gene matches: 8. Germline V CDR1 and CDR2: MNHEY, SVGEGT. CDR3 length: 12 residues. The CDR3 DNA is TGTGCCAGCGGTGACAGGGCGAGGGAGCAGTACTTC. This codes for CASGDRAREQYF.

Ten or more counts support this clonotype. The CDR3 DNA reads TGTGCCAGCAGCCCCCAGGGGAGGAAGCAGTACTTC. Translating it yields CASSPQGRKQYF. The chain links TRBV3-1 to TRBJ2-7, with D perhaps given as TRBD1 or TRBD2 (6 bases each). The CDR3 extends over 12 amino acids. Germline V gene sequence: CDR1 LGHDT, CDR2 YNNKEL (reference sequence). Deletions cut 4 bases from V and 8 bases from J, with 12 bases between.